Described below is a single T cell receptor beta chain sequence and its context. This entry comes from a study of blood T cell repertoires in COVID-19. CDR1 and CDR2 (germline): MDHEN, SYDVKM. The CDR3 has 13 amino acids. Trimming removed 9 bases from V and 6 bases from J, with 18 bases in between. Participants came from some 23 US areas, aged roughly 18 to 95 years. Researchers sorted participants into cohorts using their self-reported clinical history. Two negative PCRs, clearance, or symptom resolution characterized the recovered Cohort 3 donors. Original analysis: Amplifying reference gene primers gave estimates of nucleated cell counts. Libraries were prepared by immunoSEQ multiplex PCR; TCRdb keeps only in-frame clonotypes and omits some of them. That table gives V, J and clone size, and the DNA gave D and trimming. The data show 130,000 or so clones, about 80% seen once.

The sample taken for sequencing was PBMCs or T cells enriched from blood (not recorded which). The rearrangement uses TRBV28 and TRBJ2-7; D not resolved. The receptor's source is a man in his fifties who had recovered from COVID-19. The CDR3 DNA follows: TGTGCCAGAGACATAATAGGTCCTCGCGAGCAGTACTTC. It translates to CARDIIGPREQYF.